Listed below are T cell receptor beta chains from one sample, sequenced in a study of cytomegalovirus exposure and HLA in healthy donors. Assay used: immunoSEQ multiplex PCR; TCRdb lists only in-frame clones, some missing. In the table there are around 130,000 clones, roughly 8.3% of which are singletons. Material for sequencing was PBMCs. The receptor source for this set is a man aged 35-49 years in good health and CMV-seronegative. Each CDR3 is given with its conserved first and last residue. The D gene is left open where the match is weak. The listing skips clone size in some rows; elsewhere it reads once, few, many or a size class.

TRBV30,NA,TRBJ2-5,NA,TGTGCCTGGAGTGTTGGTGGAGAAGAGACCCAGTACTTC,CAWSVGGEETQYF
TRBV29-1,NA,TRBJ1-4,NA,TGCAGCGTGTACGGGGCAACTAATGAAAAACTGTTTTTT,CSVYGATNEKLFF
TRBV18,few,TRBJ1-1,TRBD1,TGTGCCAGCTCACCCGGGACAGCCCCCACTGAAGCTTTCTTT,CASSPGTAPTEAFF
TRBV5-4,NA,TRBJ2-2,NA,TGTGCCAGCAGCTTGGGCGCTACTAGCATCGGGGAGCTGTTTTTT,CASSLGATSIGELFF
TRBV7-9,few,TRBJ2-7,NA,TGTGCCAGCACCCGGTTGGGCGAGGGTTCCTACGAGCAGTACTTC,CASTRLGEGSYEQYF
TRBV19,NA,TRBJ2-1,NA,TGTGCCACCGGTGCGGCTGTCTACAATGAGCAGTTCTTC,CATGAAVYNEQFF
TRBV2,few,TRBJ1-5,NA,TGTGCCAGCAGCCGGCGCGGGGCAGGTAGCAATCAGCCCCAGCATTTT,CASSRRGAGSNQPQHF
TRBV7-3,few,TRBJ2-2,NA,TGTGCCAGCAGCTCCCCTTCCGGGGAGCTGTTTTTT,CASSSPSGELFF
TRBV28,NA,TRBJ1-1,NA,TGTGCCAGCAGTTTATTGCGCAATCGCGGAGCTTTCTTT,CASSLLRNRGAFF
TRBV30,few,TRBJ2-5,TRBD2,TGTGCCTGGAGCGGTACATTCACTAGCGGGGGGCAAGAGACCCAGTACTTC,CAWSGTFTSGGQETQYF
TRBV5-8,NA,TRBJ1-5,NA,TGTGCCAGCAGCCCTGGGGGGAGCAATCAGCCCCAGCATTTT,CASSPGGSNQPQHF
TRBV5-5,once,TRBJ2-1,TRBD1,TGTGCCAGCAGCCGGGACAGGGGCAATGAGCAGTTCTTC,CASSRDRGNEQFF
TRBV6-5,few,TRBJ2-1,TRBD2,TGTGCCAGCAGTTACTCACGAGCAGCGGGGTACAATGAGCAGTTCTTC,CASSYSRAAGYNEQFF
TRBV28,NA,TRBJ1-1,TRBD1,TGTGCCAGCAGTTCGCCAGGGGGGAAGACTGAAGCTTTCTTT,CASSSPGGKTEAFF
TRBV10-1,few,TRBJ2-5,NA,TGCGCCAGCAGCGAAAGCTCCCAAGAGACCCAGTACTTC,CASSESSQETQYF
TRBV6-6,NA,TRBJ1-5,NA,TGTGCCAGCAGTTACCAGTATAGCAATCAGCCCCAGCATTTT,CASSYQYSNQPQHF
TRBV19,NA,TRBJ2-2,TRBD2,TGTGCCAGTAGTCCGGGACTAGCGGTTCCCGGGGAGCTGTTTTTT,CASSPGLAVPGELFF
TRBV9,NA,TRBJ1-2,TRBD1,TGTGCCAGCAGCGTCGACAGGGTCTCTAGTTTGGGCTACACCTTC,CASSVDRVSSLGYTF
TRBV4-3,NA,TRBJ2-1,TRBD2,TGCGCCAGCAGCCTTCGGACTAGCGGGGGACGGAATGAGCAGTTCTTC,CASSLRTSGGRNEQFF
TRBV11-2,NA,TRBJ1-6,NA,TGTGCCAGCAGCGAAGTCTGGACACATAATTCACCCCTCCACTTT,CASSEVWTHNSPLHF
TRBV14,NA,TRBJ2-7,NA,TGTGCCAGCAGCACACCCTACGAGCAGTACTTC,CASSTPYEQYF
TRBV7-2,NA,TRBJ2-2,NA,TGTGCCAGCAGCGCTAGGCCGGGGCGGGGTCGGGGGGAGCTGTTTTTT,CASSARPGRGRGELFF
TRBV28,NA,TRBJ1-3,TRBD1,TGTGCCAGCAGTTTTCAGGGGGCGCTTGGAAACACCATATATTTT,CASSFQGALGNTIYF
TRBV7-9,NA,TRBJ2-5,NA,TGTGCCAGCAGCCGCCAAGAGACCCAGTACTTC,CASSRQETQYF
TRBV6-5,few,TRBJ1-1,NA,TGTGCCAGCAGCCTTTGGGTTAGGGGCACTGAAGCTTTCTTT,CASSLWVRGTEAFF
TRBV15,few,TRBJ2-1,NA,TGTGCCACCAGCAGAGCTGACCAGGGTAAAAATGAGCAGTTCTTC,CATSRADQGKNEQFF
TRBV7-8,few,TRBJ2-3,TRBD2,TGTGCCAGCAGCTTAGCCGGCGGGAGAGATACGCAGTATTTT,CASSLAGGRDTQYF
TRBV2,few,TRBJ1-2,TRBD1,TGTGCCAGCAGTGAAGCGCCGGGACAGGGGTATGGCTACACCTTC,CASSEAPGQGYGYTF
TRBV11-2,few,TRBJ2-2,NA,TGTGCCAGCAGCTTAGCCCGCGGGACTTATCCGGGGGAGGAGCTGTTTTTT,CASSLARGTYPGEELFF
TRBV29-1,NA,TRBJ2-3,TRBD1,TGCAGCGTAACAGGGGCAGGGGAGAGCACAGATACGCAGTATTTT,CSVTGAGESTDTQYF
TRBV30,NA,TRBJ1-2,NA,TGTGCCTGGGTGGAGTGGGAGGGAGACGGCTACACCTTC,CAWVEWEGDGYTF
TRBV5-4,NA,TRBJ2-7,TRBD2,TGTGCCAGCAGCTTACTAGCGGGGGGGCTCGACGAGCAGTACTTC,CASSLLAGGLDEQYF
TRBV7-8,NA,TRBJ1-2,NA,TGTGCCAGCGGCTATAGCCCTCAGTCTCCTCTGGGCTATGGCTACACCTTC,CASGYSPQSPLGYGYTF
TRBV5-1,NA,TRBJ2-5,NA,TGCGCCAGCAGTGCGGGACCCGAGGAGACCCAGTACTTC,CASSAGPEETQYF
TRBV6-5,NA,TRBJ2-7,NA,TGTGCCAGCAGTTCCCCCGGGGGAAGCTCCTACGAGCAGTACTTC,CASSSPGGSSYEQYF
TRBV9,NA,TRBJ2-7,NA,TGTGCCAGCAGCGTAGATCCGGACATTTCCTACGAGCAGTACTTC,CASSVDPDISYEQYF
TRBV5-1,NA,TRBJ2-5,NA,TGCGCCAGCAGCTTGGAGGGGGGGGGCTTGGAGACCCAGTACTTC,CASSLEGGGLETQYF
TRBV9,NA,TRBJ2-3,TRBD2,TGTGCCAGCAGCGTAGAGAGCGGGGGTGTTACAGATACGCAGTATTTT,CASSVESGGVTDTQYF
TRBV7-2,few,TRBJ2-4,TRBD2,TGTGCCAGCAGCCCACTAGCGGGGGACAAAAACATTCAGTACTTC,CASSPLAGDKNIQYF
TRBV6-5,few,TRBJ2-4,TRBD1,TGTGCCAGCAGGTCTCCGGGACAGGGCATTCACATTCAGTACTTC,CASRSPGQGIHIQYF
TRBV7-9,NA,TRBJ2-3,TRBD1,TGTGCCAGCAGCTGGGACAGGGCCCCAGATACGCAGTATTTT,CASSWDRAPDTQYF
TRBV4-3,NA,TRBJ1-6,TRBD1,TGCGCCAGCAGCCAAGAGTGGGCAGGGGGGTGGAGTTCACCCCTCCACTTT,CASSQEWAGGWSSPLHF
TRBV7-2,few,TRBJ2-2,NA,TGTGCCAGCAGCCCCCACAGGGGGGGGACGAACACCGGGGAGCTGTTTTTT,CASSPHRGGTNTGELFF
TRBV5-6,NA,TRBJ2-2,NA,TGTGCCAGCAGCTTGCTAACTACCGGGGAGCTGTTTTTT,CASSLLTTGELFF